This entry features one T cell receptor (beta chain) sequence. Given a much more abundant clone one base away, this may be a read error. The sample belongs to a study of T-cell reconstitution after alpha-beta-depleted transplantation in children. Unique molecular identifiers featured in how the TCRbeta library was prepared. TCRdb re-derived calls from the PCR reads in MiXCR, one entry per CDR3 protein. The repertoire includes 350,000 to 450,000 distinct CDR3 sequences, 20% of them detected once, and around 4% sits in the top ten. V shed 4 bases, J shed 2 bases, and the junction held 2 bases outside the gene matches. CDR3 length equals 14 residues.

J is TRBJ1-5 and V is TRBV12-3 or TRBV12-4; 7 bases align to TRBD1. The input for sequencing was PBMCs from the stem cell graft donor, taken from the stem cell graft. The TCR sequence derives from a human donor who donated a stem cell graft to a child with acute myeloid leukemia. CDR3 region: CASSWGTGNQPQHF. In DNA form, the CDR3 reads TGTGCCAGCAGTTGGGGGACAGGCAATCAGCCCCAGCATTTT.